These 21 T cell receptor beta chains share one sample of origin, sequenced in a study of identical twins. TCRdb re-analysed the 5' RACE reads in MiXCR, keeping a single row per CDR3 protein. The sample includes about 690,000 distinct CDR3 sequences, approximately 6% of them seen just once. The sequencing input was naive T cells sorted from blood. The receptors come from a man between 18 and 35 years old in good health.

This clonotype came up a few times. This sequence joins TRBV5-5 and TRBJ2-7; D perhaps matches TRBD1 (6 bases). This CDR3 has 13 amino acids. Germline V gene sequence: CDR1 SGHKS, CDR2 YYEKEE (reference sequence). Trimming stripped 3 bases from V and 2 bases from J, with 9 bases between. CDR3 bases: TGTGCCAGCAGCTGGCAGGGGACCTACGAGCAGTACTTC. As protein: CASSWQGTYEQYF.

This clonotype was counted ten times or more. CDR3 loop: CASSQTGASGNQPQHF. For the CDR3, the DNA is TGTGCCAGCAGCCAAACAGGCGCCAGCGGCAATCAGCCCCAGCATTTT. The chain has TRBV12-3 or TRBV12-4 and TRBJ1-5, with a tentative D call TRBD1 (5 bases). V lost 6 bases, J lost 2 bases, and 17 bases lay in between. The CDR3 loop spans 16 amino acids.

This clonotype was recorded a few times. This chain uses TRBV5-5 with TRBJ1-1, with no clear D. The CDR3 consists of 14 residues. The germline V and J ends were trimmed by 4 bases and 3 bases, with 13 bases remaining between them. Germline values: CDR1 SGHKS, CDR2 YYEKEE (reference sequence). The CDR3 DNA follows: TGTGCCAGCAGCCTAGGTGGTGGGTACACTGAAGCTTTCTTT. It codes for CASSLGGGYTEAFF.

The chain links TRBV3-1 to TRBJ2-4; a possible D gene is TRBD1 (5 bases). Trimming took 1 base from V and 7 from J, leaving 17 bases between them. The germline V gene encodes CDR1 LGHDT and CDR2 YNNKEL (reference sequence). The CDR3 contains 16 residues. The CDR3 DNA is TGTGCCAGCAGCCAAGGAAGGGGTCCCCAAAAGAACATTCAGTACTTC. Its protein is CASSQGRGPQKNIQYF.

This chain uses TRBV11-2 with TRBJ2-2; TRBD2 aligns across 9 bases. The V and J ends lost 4 bases and 4 bases, in that order; junction bases with no gene match: 7. This CDR3 region has 16 residues. Germline CDR1 is SGHAT and CDR2 is FQNNGV. DNA of the CDR3: TGTGCCAGCAGCTCGTTAGCGGGAGTACCCACCGGGGAGCTGTTTTTT. This sequence encodes CASSSLAGVPTGELFF. Together with reference TRBV11-2 and TRBJ2-2, the CDR3 gives the full variable domain: EAGVAQSPRYKIIEKRQSVAFWCNPISGHATLYWYQQILGQGPKLLIQFQNNGVVDDSQLPKDRFSAERLKGVDSTLKIQPAKLEDSAVYLCASSSLAGVPTGELFFGEGSRLTVL.

There are many counts of this clonotype. The V call is TRBV6-5, the J call TRBJ2-7; 12 bases align to TRBD2. Losses at the gene ends were 4 bases for V and 3 bases for J; bases not matched to a gene: 4. The CDR3 has 15 amino acids. Germline CDR1 MNHEY, CDR2 SVGAGI. The CDR3 sequence: CASSSRLAGVYEQYF. In DNA, the CDR3 is TGTGCCAGCAGTTCCAGACTAGCGGGAGTCTACGAGCAGTACTTC.

CDR3 loop: CSASRARVGLPGLAVLSDTQYF. Written as DNA, the CDR3 is TGCAGTGCTAGTCGAGCCCGGGTAGGACTTCCAGGACTAGCGGTTCTGTCAGATACGCAGTATTTT. The chain recombines TRBV20-1 with TRBJ2-3; 10 positions agree with TRBD2. J gave up 4 bases and V 3 bases, and 28 bases lay outside the gene matches. The CDR3 runs to 22 residues. CDR1 is DFQATT and CDR2 is SNEGSKA in the germline V gene (reference sequence).

This clonotype was seen ten or more times. The CDR3 loop reads CSPLGVATNEQFF. The CDR3 DNA sequence: TGCAGTCCTCTTGGGGTAGCGACAAATGAGCAGTTCTTC. V and J are TRBV20-1 and TRBJ2-1; possibly TRBD2 for D (5 bases). The CDR3 sequence is 13 residues long. V was cut by 8 bases and J by 7 bases, with 18 bases left in between. CDR1 and CDR2 from the germline V gene are DFQATT and SNEGSKA (reference sequence).

There are a few counts of this clonotype. This chain connects TRBV3-1 to TRBJ2-1; 9 bases fit TRBD1. Germline V gives CDR1 LGHDT, CDR2 YNNKEL (reference sequence). V lost 4 bases, J lost 2 bases, and 3 bases stayed unmatched. CDR3 length: 15 residues. CDR3 in amino acids: CASSRGTGPYNEQFF. The CDR3 nucleotides read TGTGCCAGCAGCCGGGGGACAGGGCCCTACAATGAGCAGTTCTTC.

This clonotype came up many times. The rearrangement joins TRBV29-1 to TRBJ1-1; D unclear. From germline, CDR1 is SQVTM and CDR2 ANQGSEA. This CDR3 spans 13 amino acids. V was pared by 4 bases and J by 6 bases, with 15 bases between. The chain's CDR3 is CSVVGDSYSEAFF. CDR3 nucleotide sequence: TGCAGCGTTGTCGGGGATTCTTACTCTGAAGCTTTCTTT.

This clonotype was seen ten or more times. This sequence joins TRBV5-5 and TRBJ2-2; possibly TRBD2 for D (5 bases). Trimming took 4 bases from V and 4 from J, leaving 17 bases between them. The CDR3 is 16 residues long. CDR1 and CDR2 from the germline V gene are SGHKS and YYEKEE (reference sequence). CDR3 amino acids: CASSPIPRDLTGELFF. The CDR3 nucleotides read TGTGCCAGCAGCCCAATCCCGAGGGATCTCACCGGGGAGCTGTTTTTT.

The rearrangement joins TRBV12-5 to TRBJ2-3; TRBD1 matches at 7 bases. V trimming: 6 bases; J trimming: 2 bases; junction bases outside the gene matches: 5. From germline, CDR1 is LGHNT and CDR2 FRNRAP. This CDR3 contains 14 residues. The chain's CDR3 is CASGTGQYTDTQYF. DNA of the CDR3: TGTGCTAGTGGCACGGGACAGTACACAGATACGCAGTATTTT.

This clonotype was detected ten times or more. The CDR3 DNA reads TGTGCCAGCAGCTTGATGCAGACTAGCGGTTACTACGAGCAGTACTTC. Translation: CASSLMQTSGYYEQYF. The chain links TRBV7-9 to TRBJ2-7; 9 nucleotides align to TRBD2. V was clipped by 3 bases and J by 3 bases; unmatched bases: 9. This CDR3 region has 16 residues. Germline V gene sequence: CDR1 SEHNR, CDR2 FQNEAQ (reference sequence).

This clonotype was observed at least ten times. This sequence joins TRBV6-2 or TRBV6-3 and TRBJ2-7, with D perhaps being TRBD1 or TRBD2 (5 bases each). V lost 7 bases, J lost 2 bases, and 15 bases lay in between. Germline CDR1 reads MNHEY; CDR2 reads SVGEGT. The CDR3 length is 14 residues. The CDR3 spells CASTSRDLTYEQYF. The DNA for the CDR3 is TGTGCCAGCACTAGCCGGGACCTAACCTACGAGCAGTACTTC.

This clonotype has a count of ten or more. The chain couples TRBV3-1 to TRBJ1-1; maybe TRBD1 (6 bases). V lost 4 bases to trimming and J lost 1 base, with 19 bases between them. CDR1 LGHDT and CDR2 YNNKEL come from the germline V gene (reference sequence). The CDR3 length is 17 residues. CDR3 sequence reads: CASSPGGSLMTNTEAFF. The CDR3 DNA reads TGTGCCAGCAGCCCGGGGGGCAGTCTGATGACGAACACTGAAGCTTTCTTT.

The sample holds a few counts of this clonotype. The chain combines TRBV11-1 with TRBJ2-5; 15 positions match TRBD2. In germline, CDR1 is SGHAT, CDR2 FQDESV (reference sequence). The CDR3 is 20 amino acids. The junction had 14 bases not matched to a gene; V was cut back by 4 bases and J by 2 bases. CDR3 DNA sequence: TGTGCCAGCAGCTCAACATCAGGACTAGCGGGAGGGTCAGGACAAGAGACCCAGTACTTC. Protein product: CASSSTSGLAGGSGQETQYF.

The chain combines TRBV5-1 with TRBJ2-5; D not certain. From germline, CDR1 is SGHRS and CDR2 YFSETQ. V lost 7 bases to trimming and J lost 2 bases, with 12 bases between them. The CDR3 runs to 13 residues. In DNA form, the CDR3 reads TGCGCCAGCGGTCAAATGGGGCAAGAGACCCAGTACTTC. This translates into CASGQMGQETQYF.

This clonotype was detected many times. V and J are TRBV7-2 and TRBJ2-3; D is uncertain. Germline assignment: CDR1 SGHTA and CDR2 FQGNSA. The germline V and J ends were trimmed by 0 bases and 7 bases, with 11 bases remaining between them. The CDR3 sequence is 14 residues long. The CDR3 sequence is CASSLAGGSNTQYF. CDR3 in DNA: TGTGCCAGCAGCTTAGCGGGCGGCTCGAATACGCAGTATTTT.

This clonotype was seen ten or more times. This chain uses TRBV20-1 with TRBJ2-7; a possible D gene is TRBD2 (5 bases). CDR1 and CDR2 (germline): DFQATT, SNEGSKA (reference sequence). V lost 5 bases and J lost 6, with 26 bases in between. This CDR3 contains 16 residues. The CDR3 nucleotides are TGCAGTGCTCGCGAAACGAGAGGGAAATTTCCCCCCGAGCAGTACTTC. It yields the protein CSARETRGKFPPEQYF.

Many counts were recorded for this clonotype. The V call is TRBV12-3 or TRBV12-4, the J call TRBJ1-1; maybe TRBD1 (5 bases). The germline V and J ends were trimmed by 7 bases and 3 bases, with 21 bases remaining between them. The CDR3 has 16 amino acids. Written as DNA, the CDR3 is TGTGCCAGCAACCCTACGGGACGCTGGGGTCACACTGAAGCTTTCTTT. Translated, it gives CASNPTGRWGHTEAFF.

This clonotype was seen repeatedly, ten times or more. This sequence joins TRBV20-1 and TRBJ2-3; 14 bases are shared with TRBD2. This CDR3 spans 18 amino acids. Germline-derived CDR1 and CDR2 are DFQATT and SNEGSKA (reference sequence). V lost 3 bases, J lost 5 bases, and 13 bases stayed unmatched. CDR3 protein: CSARGATSGRARGDTQYF. Written as DNA, the CDR3 is TGCAGTGCTAGGGGAGCGACTAGCGGGAGGGCCCGTGGAGATACGCAGTATTTT.